This T cell receptor (beta chain) was recorded in a study of response to subunit inactivated influenza vaccine. This CDR3 region has 13 residues. From germline, CDR1 is DFQATT and CDR2 SNEGSKA (reference sequence). V lost 1 base, J lost 7 bases, and 8 bases lay in between. Points from the study as a whole: The authors proposed limited new T cell recruitment per seasonal influenza vaccination.

TCRdb called the RT-PCR reads again in MiXCR, with one record for every CDR3 protein. The top ten clones hold roughly 10% of a sample with fewer than 350,000 distinct CDR3 sequences, less than 25% of them seen once. This clonotype was observed a few times. Its antigen is not identified. The rearrangement joins TRBV20-1 to TRBJ1-6; D is unresolved. This TCR derives from a man in his fifties or sixties who received an inactivated influenza vaccine. The material was PBMCs from blood, obtained about 19 months after vaccination. This CDR3 is CSARAEGNSPLHF. The CDR3 DNA is TGCAGTGCTAGAGCGGAGGGAAATTCACCCCTCCACTTT.